This T cell receptor (beta chain) is from a study of regulatory T cells in long-lasting Graves disease. Documented time point: newly diagnosed GD, antithyroid drugs for less than 3 months. Extracted RNA from PBMCs served as the source of the TCR library. The authors drew patients from an endocrinology department in Xi'an, China. Study conclusions and caveats: Examination was confined to peripheral blood, excluding thyroid tissue. Persistent disease showed a preference for TRBV28, TRBJ1-2 and TRBJ2-5.

About this clonotype: Its antigen is still unknown.

Construction of the TCR beta libraries employed iRepertoire HTBI primers in conjunction with Arm-PCR of CDR3 regions. In the authors' methods: Gene usage covered some 66 TRBV and about 15 TRBJ segments. TCRdb reanalysed the multiplex PCR reads using MiXCR and keeps one entry per CDR3 protein. These V and J calls originate from TCRdb's pipeline instead of the authors' own analysis. Of fewer than 400,000 distinct CDR3 sequences in the sample, roughly 18% were seen once. Germline V CDR1 and CDR2: DFQATT, SNEGSKA (reference sequence). Trimming cost V 8 bases and J 2 bases, with 15 bases left between them. CDR3 length: 13 amino acids.

This clonotype was sampled from a female donor with Graves disease. The V call is TRBV20-1, the J call TRBJ2-5, with D possibly being TRBD2 (5 bases). The input for sequencing was peripheral blood mononuclear cells (PBMCs), taken at new diagnosis, from a patient treated with antithyroid drugs. The CDR3 region has the DNA TGCAGTCCTCGGCGGGTTGATCAAGAGACCCAGTACTTC. This sequence encodes CSPRRVDQETQYF.